The rows below give T cell receptor beta chains drawn from one sample of a study of CD8+CD57+ T cells in acquired aplastic anemia. One entry per CDR3 protein, called by TCRdb with MiXCR from the reads. The table records around 400,000 distinct CDR3 sequences, approximately 70% of them present only once. Source material: sorted CD4+, CD8+, or CD8+CD57+ T cells (not recorded which) from PBMCs. The receptors stem from a human donor in good health, serving as a control. Both conserved end residues are part of each CDR3. The D gene is left open where the match is weak. The listing skips clone size in some rows; elsewhere it reads once, few, many or a size class.

.,TRBJ1-2,.,10,TRBV30,CAELRDGYTF,TGTGCCGAGTTAAGGGATGGCTACACCTTC
TRBD2,TRBJ2-7,once,15,TRBV5-1,CASSRGGRKYYEQYF,TGTGCCAGCAGTCGGGGGGGAAGGAAATACTACGAGCAGTACTTC
TRBD1,TRBJ1-6,many,15,TRBV9,CASSVVGDSNSPLHF,TGTGCCAGCAGCGTAGTAGGGGACAGTAATTCACCCCTCCACTTT
.,TRBJ1-1,.,14,TRBV6-1,CASSPAQSRNEAFF,TGTGCCAGCAGTCCGGCCCAATCAAGGAATGAAGCTTTCTTT
.,TRBJ1-6,many,16,TRBV6-5,CASSLTRSSYNSPLHF,TGTGCCAGCAGTTTGACAAGAAGCTCCTATAATTCACCCCTCCACTTT
.,TRBJ2-1,many,11,TRBV6-6,CASSWQNEQFF,TGTGCCAGCAGTTGGCAGAATGAGCAGTTCTTC
.,TRBJ2-5,many,15,TRBV18,CASSRRAQGQETQYF,TGTGCCAGCTCTAGAAGGGCGCAGGGTCAAGAGACCCAGTACTTC
.,TRBJ1-2,.,12,TRBV10-3,CAISVTDYGYTF,TGTGCCATCAGTGTGACCGACTATGGCTACACCTTC
.,TRBJ2-1,.,11,TRBV2,CASGLGNEQFF,TGTGCCAGCGGGCTCGGGAATGAGCAGTTCTTC
TRBD2,TRBJ2-5,once,14,TRBV20-1,CSASATSGGETQYF,TGCAGTGCTAGTGCAACTAGCGGGGGAGAGACCCAGTACTTC
.,TRBJ2-5,.,13,TRBV12-3/TRBV12-4,CASSLELKETQYF,TGTGCCAGCAGTTTGGAGCTAAAAGAGACCCAGTACTTC
TRBD2,TRBJ2-1,many,15,TRBV11-3,CASSSGTSGGNEQFF,TGTGCCAGCAGCTCCGGGACTAGCGGGGGGAATGAGCAGTTCTTC
.,TRBJ1-5,.,14,TRBV14,CASSGPGESPPHHF,TGTGCCAGCAGCGGCCCAGGGGAATCACCCCCCCACCATTTT
TRBD1,TRBJ1-4,many,14,TRBV7-2,CASSLGDRTEKLFF,TGTGCCAGCAGCTTAGGGGACAGGACTGAAAAACTGTTTTTT
.,TRBJ1-2,.,14,TRBV7-8,CASKSLRTDYAPTF,TGTGCCAGCAAAAGCCTTCGGACGGATTATGCACCGACCTTC
TRBD2,TRBJ2-1,.,15,TRBV9,CASSSRGGLDFEQLF,TGTGCCAGCAGCTCTCGGGGGGGTCTCGATTTTGAGCAGCTCTTC
.,TRBJ2-3,.,14,TRBV2,CASSEEPTRDTQYF,TGTGCCAGCAGTGAAGAGCCCACCAGGGATACGCAGTATTTT
.,TRBJ1-1,.,13,TRBV18,CASSGAMNTEAFF,TGTGCCAGCTCCGGGGCTATGAACACTGAAGCTTTCTTT
.,TRBJ1-2,.,13,TRBV9,CASSVGQGVFYTF,TGCGCCAGCAGCGTAGGGCAAGGGGTTTTCTACACCTTC
.,TRBJ1-1,few,15,TRBV5-1,CASSLDGSRDTEAFF,TGCGCCAGCAGCTTGGATGGATCGAGGGACACTGAAGCTTTCTTT